These T cell receptor beta chains were read from a single sample in a study of blood T cell repertoires in COVID-19. Clones were read by immunoSEQ multiplex PCR, and TCRdb kept only the in-frame ones, dropping some. The table includes a few hundred thousand clones, around 84% detected once. The source material was peripheral blood. These receptors came from a woman aged 60-75 years with COVID-19, enrolled during active disease. The CDR3 runs from the conserved cysteine through the conserved F or W. D genes are given only for firm matches. The listing skips clone size in some rows; elsewhere it reads once, few, many or a size class.

v_gene: TRBV13; abundance: NA; j_gene: TRBJ2-1; d_gene: TRBD2; CDR3nt: TGTGCCAGCAGCTTAAGGTTGGGGGGGATTTCCTACAATGAGCAGTTCTTC; CDR3aa: CASSLRLGGISYNEQFF
v_gene: TRBV29-1; abundance: NA; j_gene: TRBJ1-3; d_gene: NA; CDR3nt: TGCAGCGTTAAAAACAGGGCTGGAAACACCATATATTTT; CDR3aa: CSVKNRAGNTIYF
v_gene: TRBV6-5; abundance: NA; j_gene: TRBJ2-1; d_gene: NA; CDR3nt: TGTGCCAGCAGTTATCATGGCGGAAGCTCCTACAATGAGCAGTTCTTC; CDR3aa: CASSYHGGSSYNEQFF
v_gene: TRBV10-3; abundance: NA; j_gene: TRBJ1-2; d_gene: NA; CDR3nt: TGTGCCATCACCAGACAGGCCCGAGACTATGGCTACACCTTC; CDR3aa: CAITRQARDYGYTF
v_gene: TRBV19; abundance: NA; j_gene: TRBJ1-5; d_gene: NA; CDR3nt: TGTGCCAGTAGTATGTCCCCTTTGGGGGGTCAGCCCCAGCATTTT; CDR3aa: CASSMSPLGGQPQHF
v_gene: TRBV25-1; abundance: NA; j_gene: TRBJ2-5; d_gene: TRBD2; CDR3nt: TGTGCCAGCAGGCTAGCGGGAGAAGAGACCCAGTACTTC; CDR3aa: CASRLAGEETQYF
v_gene: TRBV28; abundance: NA; j_gene: TRBJ2-2; d_gene: TRBD2; CDR3nt: TGTGCCAGCAGTCTGAGTATAGCGGGAGTCTTTGGGGAGCTGTTTTTT; CDR3aa: CASSLSIAGVFGELFF
v_gene: TRBV7-8; abundance: NA; j_gene: TRBJ1-1; d_gene: TRBD1; CDR3nt: TGTGCCAGCAGCACTCGACAGGGCCAGAACACTGAAGCTTTCTTT; CDR3aa: CASSTRQGQNTEAFF
v_gene: TRBV19; abundance: once; j_gene: TRBJ1-5; d_gene: NA; CDR3nt: TGTGCCAGTAGTATTTCCAGGGATGTTAATCAGCCCCAGCATTTT; CDR3aa: CASSISRDVNQPQHF
v_gene: TRBV19; abundance: NA; j_gene: TRBJ1-6; d_gene: NA; CDR3nt: TGTGCCAGTAGTATAGGCCCGGATTCACCCCTCCACTTT; CDR3aa: CASSIGPDSPLHF
v_gene: TRBV6-5; abundance: NA; j_gene: TRBJ2-1; d_gene: NA; CDR3nt: TGTGCCAGCAGAGGGGGAGCTGGGAGCAAAGGGTTCTTC; CDR3aa: CASRGGAGSKGFF
v_gene: TRBV30; abundance: NA; j_gene: TRBJ1-5; d_gene: TRBD1; CDR3nt: TGTGCCTGGGGGCGGGACAGTGCAAATCAGCCCCAGCATTTT; CDR3aa: CAWGRDSANQPQHF
v_gene: TRBV5-1; abundance: NA; j_gene: TRBJ2-6; d_gene: TRBD1; CDR3nt: TGCGCCAGCAGCTTGGTTCCCGGGACAGGGGGGTCTGGGGCCAACGTCCTGACTTTC; CDR3aa: CASSLVPGTGGSGANVLTF
v_gene: TRBV6-5; abundance: NA; j_gene: TRBJ1-4; d_gene: TRBD1; CDR3nt: TGTGCCAGCAGGGGGACAGGGAGTGTGGAAAAACTGTTTTTT; CDR3aa: CASRGTGSVEKLFF
v_gene: TRBV28; abundance: NA; j_gene: TRBJ1-6; d_gene: NA; CDR3nt: TGTGCCAGCAGAGCCCCCCGGGAGTTAAATTCACCCCTCCACTTT; CDR3aa: CASRAPRELNSPLHF
v_gene: TRBV4-1; abundance: NA; j_gene: TRBJ2-1; d_gene: TRBD2; CDR3nt: TGCGCCAGCAGCCGCAGACTAGCGGGAGATACCTACAATGAGCAGTTCTTC; CDR3aa: CASSRRLAGDTYNEQFF
v_gene: TRBV7-9; abundance: NA; j_gene: TRBJ2-7; d_gene: NA; CDR3nt: TGTGCCAGCACCCCCGGGGTAAGCGAGCAGTACTTC; CDR3aa: CASTPGVSEQYF
v_gene: TRBV29-1; abundance: NA; j_gene: TRBJ2-7; d_gene: NA; CDR3nt: TGCAGCGTTGAACCTATCGGGGCGGGGGCGACGGGGCAGTACTTC; CDR3aa: CSVEPIGAGATGQYF
v_gene: TRBV27; abundance: NA; j_gene: TRBJ1-6; d_gene: NA; CDR3nt: TGTGCCAGCAACCTGGGCAGAAATAATTCACCCCTCCACTTT; CDR3aa: CASNLGRNNSPLHF
v_gene: TRBV7-3; abundance: once; j_gene: TRBJ2-5; d_gene: TRBD2; CDR3nt: TGTGCCAGCAGCCTATGGGGGGGAGAAGAGACCCAGTACTTC; CDR3aa: CASSLWGGEETQYF
v_gene: TRBV15; abundance: NA; j_gene: TRBJ1-3; d_gene: TRBD1; CDR3nt: TGTGCCACCAGCAGAGACCTGGGACAGGGGCTAAACACCATATATTTT; CDR3aa: CATSRDLGQGLNTIYF
v_gene: TRBV28; abundance: NA; j_gene: TRBJ1-5; d_gene: TRBD1; CDR3nt: TGTGCCAGCAGTACGGACAGGGGGCGAGTTGGTGGTCAGCCCCAGCATTTT; CDR3aa: CASSTDRGRVGGQPQHF
v_gene: TRBV27; abundance: NA; j_gene: TRBJ2-1; d_gene: TRBD2; CDR3nt: TGTGCCAGCAGTTCTCGCTGGGCGGGAGTAGGGGATGAGCAGTTCTTC; CDR3aa: CASSSRWAGVGDEQFF
v_gene: TRBV3-1/TRBV3-2; abundance: NA; j_gene: TRBJ2-7; d_gene: TRBD2; CDR3nt: TGTGCCAGCAGCCAAGAAGAGTGGTCTAGCGGGAGTTCCCACGAGCAGTACTTC; CDR3aa: CASSQEEWSSGSSHEQYF
v_gene: TRBV4-3; abundance: NA; j_gene: TRBJ1-3; d_gene: TRBD1; CDR3nt: TGCGCCAGCAGCCCAGAGAGGACAGGCTCTGGAAACACCATATATTTT; CDR3aa: CASSPERTGSGNTIYF
v_gene: TRBV28; abundance: NA; j_gene: TRBJ2-7; d_gene: TRBD2; CDR3nt: TGTGCCAGCAGCCCTCCGGGACTAGCGACCTACGAGCAGTACTTC; CDR3aa: CASSPPGLATYEQYF
v_gene: TRBV11-3; abundance: NA; j_gene: TRBJ2-1; d_gene: TRBD1; CDR3nt: TGTGCCAGCAGCTTAGCAGGCAGGGGGCTTGATAACAATGAGCAGTTCTTC; CDR3aa: CASSLAGRGLDNNEQFF
v_gene: TRBV11-2; abundance: NA; j_gene: TRBJ1-5; d_gene: NA; CDR3nt: TGTGCCAGCAGCTTATCCGGGGGGCCTCAGCCCCAGCATTTT; CDR3aa: CASSLSGGPQPQHF
v_gene: TRBV5-1; abundance: NA; j_gene: TRBJ2-2; d_gene: TRBD2; CDR3nt: TGCGCCAGCAGGCTAGCGGGAATGAACACCGGGGAGCTGTTTTTT; CDR3aa: CASRLAGMNTGELFF
v_gene: TRBV28; abundance: NA; j_gene: TRBJ1-1; d_gene: NA; CDR3nt: TGTGCCAGCAGCACCGGGATATGGGCTATGAACACTGAAGCTTTCTTT; CDR3aa: CASSTGIWAMNTEAFF
v_gene: TRBV27; abundance: few; j_gene: TRBJ1-5; d_gene: NA; CDR3nt: TGTGCCAGCAGTTTCGGGGGACCCGGTCAGCCCCAGCATTTT; CDR3aa: CASSFGGPGQPQHF
v_gene: TRBV6-5; abundance: NA; j_gene: TRBJ2-5; d_gene: TRBD2; CDR3nt: TGTGCCAGCAGTTACTCCAAACTAGCGGATACCGAGACCCAGTACTTC; CDR3aa: CASSYSKLADTETQYF
v_gene: TRBV19; abundance: NA; j_gene: TRBJ2-2; d_gene: NA; CDR3nt: TGTGCCAGTAAGTCCAAGCAAGTGGCCGGGGAGCTGTTTTTT; CDR3aa: CASKSKQVAGELFF
v_gene: TRBV29-1; abundance: NA; j_gene: TRBJ1-3; d_gene: TRBD1; CDR3nt: TGCAGCGTCCTGCAGGGGGTAGGGAACACCATATATTTT; CDR3aa: CSVLQGVGNTIYF
v_gene: TRBV6-5; abundance: NA; j_gene: TRBJ2-2; d_gene: NA; CDR3nt: TGTGCCTTGAGGAGGTTGAACACCGGGGAGCTGTTTTTT; CDR3aa: CALRRLNTGELFF
v_gene: TRBV19; abundance: NA; j_gene: TRBJ2-1; d_gene: TRBD2; CDR3nt: TGTGCCAGTAGTCCGGGACTATCGTACAATGAGCAGTTCTTC; CDR3aa: CASSPGLSYNEQFF
v_gene: TRBV19; abundance: NA; j_gene: TRBJ1-5; d_gene: NA; CDR3nt: TGTGCCAGTAGTATTGAACAGGGACCCAATCAGCCCCAGCATTTT; CDR3aa: CASSIEQGPNQPQHF
v_gene: TRBV27; abundance: NA; j_gene: TRBJ2-4; d_gene: TRBD1; CDR3nt: TGTGCCAGCAGTTCGCCTGGACAGGGGATCGGAAACATTCAGTACTTC; CDR3aa: CASSSPGQGIGNIQYF
v_gene: TRBV6-6; abundance: NA; j_gene: TRBJ1-5; d_gene: TRBD1; CDR3nt: TGTGCCAGCAGCGCGGACAGGGGAAGCAATCAGCCCCAGCATTTT; CDR3aa: CASSADRGSNQPQHF
v_gene: TRBV27; abundance: NA; j_gene: TRBJ2-1; d_gene: NA; CDR3nt: TGTGCCAGCGGAAGAAGCGACAATGAGCAGTTCTTC; CDR3aa: CASGRSDNEQFF
v_gene: TRBV28; abundance: NA; j_gene: TRBJ1-2; d_gene: TRBD1; CDR3nt: TGTGCCAGCAGCTTGGGGACAGCCTTCGGCTATGGCTACACCTTC; CDR3aa: CASSLGTAFGYGYTF
v_gene: TRBV7-9; abundance: NA; j_gene: TRBJ2-1; d_gene: TRBD2; CDR3nt: TGTGCCAGCAGACGGACTAGCGTGAATGAGCAGTTCTTC; CDR3aa: CASRRTSVNEQFF
v_gene: TRBV19; abundance: NA; j_gene: TRBJ1-1; d_gene: TRBD1; CDR3nt: TGTGCCAGTAGAAGCTGGGCAGGGGGGAACACTGAAGCTTTCTTT; CDR3aa: CASRSWAGGNTEAFF
v_gene: TRBV7-7; abundance: few; j_gene: TRBJ2-5; d_gene: TRBD2; CDR3nt: TGTGCCAGCAGCTTCTCTAGCGGGAGGGCAGAGACCCAGTACTTC; CDR3aa: CASSFSSGRAETQYF
v_gene: TRBV6-4; abundance: NA; j_gene: TRBJ1-2; d_gene: NA; CDR3nt: TGTGCCAGCAGTGACTCCGGGGGCTATGGCTACACCTTC; CDR3aa: CASSDSGGYGYTF
v_gene: TRBV4-2; abundance: NA; j_gene: TRBJ2-3; d_gene: TRBD2; CDR3nt: TGTGCCAGCAGCCAAGCAAGCGGGAGTTCCACAGATACGCAGTATTTT; CDR3aa: CASSQASGSSTDTQYF
v_gene: TRBV2; abundance: NA; j_gene: TRBJ1-5; d_gene: NA; CDR3nt: TGTGCCAGCAGGCCCGGGACACTAAGCAATCAGCCCCAGCATTTT; CDR3aa: CASRPGTLSNQPQHF
v_gene: TRBV6-2/TRBV6-3; abundance: NA; j_gene: TRBJ2-3; d_gene: TRBD2; CDR3nt: TGTGCCAGCAGCCTTACCAGCGGGAGTTTAAATACGCAGTATTTT; CDR3aa: CASSLTSGSLNTQYF
v_gene: TRBV9; abundance: NA; j_gene: TRBJ1-4; d_gene: TRBD1; CDR3nt: TGTGCCAGCAGCGCGAAACAGGGGGAAGTGTTTTTT; CDR3aa: CASSAKQGEVFF
v_gene: TRBV15; abundance: once; j_gene: TRBJ2-5; d_gene: TRBD2; CDR3nt: TGTGCCACCAGCAGAGCGGCGGGAGGGCGGAAAGAGACCCAGTACTTC; CDR3aa: CATSRAAGGRKETQYF
v_gene: TRBV30; abundance: NA; j_gene: TRBJ1-3; d_gene: TRBD1; CDR3nt: TGTGCCTGGAGTGAAGGGGGCTTTGGGAACACCATATATTTT; CDR3aa: CAWSEGGFGNTIYF
v_gene: TRBV5-1; abundance: NA; j_gene: TRBJ2-3; d_gene: NA; CDR3nt: TGCGCCAGCAGCTTGCTAATAGGGCGGGCCGGCGTAGATACGCAGTATTTT; CDR3aa: CASSLLIGRAGVDTQYF
v_gene: TRBV28; abundance: NA; j_gene: TRBJ2-7; d_gene: TRBD2; CDR3nt: TGTGCCAGCAGTCGTAGCGGGAGAGCCTACGAGCAGTACTTC; CDR3aa: CASSRSGRAYEQYF
v_gene: TRBV24-1; abundance: once; j_gene: TRBJ2-1; d_gene: TRBD2; CDR3nt: TGTGCCACCAGTGAAGTTCAGCGGGAGGGTGGGTACAATGAGCAGTTCTTC; CDR3aa: CATSEVQREGGYNEQFF
v_gene: TRBV5-1; abundance: NA; j_gene: TRBJ2-6; d_gene: TRBD1; CDR3nt: TGCGCCAGCGGTCACAGGGGCCTCTCCTCTGGGGCCAACGTCCTGACTTTC; CDR3aa: CASGHRGLSSGANVLTF
v_gene: TRBV7-9; abundance: NA; j_gene: TRBJ2-1; d_gene: TRBD2; CDR3nt: TGTGCCAGCAGCTTAGCTAGCGGGAGGGCCGTCAATGAGCAGTTCTTC; CDR3aa: CASSLASGRAVNEQFF
v_gene: TRBV7-2; abundance: NA; j_gene: TRBJ2-3; d_gene: TRBD2; CDR3nt: TGTGCCAGCAGCCCCCGGCGACTAGCAACAGATACGCAGTATTTT; CDR3aa: CASSPRRLATDTQYF
v_gene: TRBV6-2/TRBV6-3; abundance: NA; j_gene: TRBJ2-1; d_gene: NA; CDR3nt: TGTGCCAGCAGTTACTCAGCGCGGAGGCGGTCCGAAAATGAGCAGTTCTTC; CDR3aa: CASSYSARRRSENEQFF
v_gene: TRBV5-1; abundance: NA; j_gene: TRBJ2-1; d_gene: TRBD2; CDR3nt: TGCGCCAGCAGCTTACTAGCGGGACGCCCCTACAATGAGCAGTTCTTC; CDR3aa: CASSLLAGRPYNEQFF
v_gene: TRBV7-3; abundance: NA; j_gene: TRBJ1-2; d_gene: NA; CDR3nt: TGTGCCAGCAGCCAGACAACTAACTATGGCTACACCTTC; CDR3aa: CASSQTTNYGYTF